This T cell receptor (beta chain) is drawn from a study of PD-1 blockade in classical Hodgkin lymphoma. Clones were sequenced by immunoSEQ multiplex PCR, and TCRdb holds only the in-frame ones, with some missing. In the table there are roughly 24,000 clones, around 80% of which are singletons. Germline CDR1 is SQVTM and CDR2 is ANQGSEA. The CDR3 runs 16 residues. The V gene end was trimmed by 4 bases and the J gene end by 5 bases; junction bases not matched to a gene: 15. All trial patients relapsed after autologous stem cell transplantation. Study results and limitations: Whereas CD4+ TCR diversity had risen significantly by C4D1, CD8+ TCR diversity had not. Patients were excluded if nivolumab began under 1 year after ASCT (the autologous transplant). When set against healthy donors, newly diagnosed patients were reported to show lower baseline TCR diversity.

Comment on this clone: Its cognate antigen is unknown.

The sample in question was peripheral blood mononuclear cells (PBMCs), obtained before the second cycle of nivolumab. This sequence was found in a human donor with classical Hodgkin lymphoma. This rearrangement joins TRBV29-1 to TRBJ1-2; TRBD1 agrees at 8 bases. Here the CDR3 DNA reads TGCAGCGTTGTGGCGGACAGGGTGTTCTCTGAATATGGCTACACCTTC. The encoded protein is CSVVADRVFSEYGYTF. Looking up the rest from reference TRBV29-1 and TRBJ1-2 gives the full variable domain: SAVISQKPSRDICQRGTSLTIQCQVDSQVTMMFWYRQQPGQSLTLIATANQGSEATYESGFVIDKFPISRPNLTFSTLTVSNMSPEDSSIYLCSVVADRVFSEYGYTFGSGTRLTVV.